These T cell receptor beta chains were read from a single sample in a study of Ad26.COV2.S vaccination and SARS-CoV-2 variants. The method was immunoSEQ multiplex PCR; TCRdb's version includes in-frame clones alone and lacks a portion of them. The sample lists roughly 410,000 clones; about 83% were seen once. The specimen comprised peripheral blood, sampled in a trial of Ad26.COV2.S vaccine versus placebo. These receptors all stem from a person aged 18-65 years who received the Ad26.COV2.S COVID-19 vaccine or a placebo. CDR3s include the opening cysteine and the closing phenylalanine or tryptophan. D genes are given only for firm matches. Clone size is shown for a subset of rows, as once, few, many or a class of expanded clone.

NA TRBD2 TRBJ2-2 TRBV4-1 TGCGCCAGCAGCCATCCAGCGGGAGGGGAGGACACCGGGGAGCTGTTTTTT CASSHPAGGEDTGELFF
NA NA TRBJ1-4 TRBV30 TGTGCCTGGAGCCCTTGGACAGCGGCAAATGAAAAACTGTTTTTT CAWSPWTAANEKLFF
once NA TRBJ1-6 TRBV15 TGTGCCACCAGCCCCAGACGGCTACTTAATTCACCCCTCCACTTT CATSPRRLLNSPLHF
NA NA TRBJ2-7 TRBV10-3 TGTGCCATCAGTGAGGTCAGGGTCTCCTCCTACGAGCAGTACTTC CAISEVRVSSYEQYF
few NA TRBJ1-3 TRBV11-3 TGTGCCAGCAGCTTGCGTGGAAACACCATATATTTT CASSLRGNTIYF
NA NA TRBJ1-6 TRBV25-1 TGTGCCAGCAGTGAGCGGGCGCCCTTACTATCACCCCTCCACTTT CASSERAPLLSPLHF
NA NA TRBJ2-6 TRBV30 TGTGCCTGGAGGAGGACCCCTCTAAGGTCTGGGGCCAACGTCCTGACTTTC CAWRRTPLRSGANVLTF
NA NA TRBJ2-2 TRBV6-4 TGTGCCAGCAGTGACTCCGCCGGGGGAGCGTCCGGGGAGCTGTTTTTT CASSDSAGGASGELFF
NA NA TRBJ2-1 TRBV4-2 TGTGCCAGCAGCCATCCCCGAGGGGGAAGCTCCTACAATGAGCAGTTCTTC CASSHPRGGSSYNEQFF
NA NA TRBJ1-4 TRBV3-1/TRBV3-2 TGTGCCAGCAGCCAAGGGGCAACTAATGAAAAACTGTTTTTT CASSQGATNEKLFF
once NA TRBJ2-7 TRBV5-1 TGCGCCAGCAGCTTGGGGGCCCCTTACGAGCAGTACTTC CASSLGAPYEQYF
NA NA TRBJ1-2 TRBV4-1 TGCGCCAGCAGCCAAGTAGTGGCAGTCTATGGCTACACCTTC CASSQVVAVYGYTF
NA TRBD2 TRBJ2-3 TRBV6-2/TRBV6-3 TGTGCCAGCAGTCTAGCGGGGAGTCCCACAGATACGCAGTATTTT CASSLAGSPTDTQYF
NA TRBD2 TRBJ2-1 TRBV13 TGTGCCAGCAGCCGACTAGCAAATGAGCAGTTCTTC CASSRLANEQFF
NA TRBD2 TRBJ2-7 TRBV11-3 TGTGCCAGCAGTCGATCGGGGGGCGAGCAGTACTTC CASSRSGGEQYF
NA NA TRBJ2-1 TRBV18 TGTGCCAGCTCACCCCAAACGGCGGAGGAGCAGTTCTTC CASSPQTAEEQFF
NA NA TRBJ2-1 TRBV24-1 TGTGCCACCAGTGATCGACTACCCAAAGCGGTAGGTAATGAGCAGTTCTTC CATSDRLPKAVGNEQFF
NA NA TRBJ1-2 TRBV7-9 TGTGCCAGCAGCCCTTTAAGGAACTATGGCTACACCTTC CASSPLRNYGYTF
NA NA TRBJ2-7 TRBV7-3 TGTGCCAGCAGCTCACGAAGCTCCTACGAGCAGTACTTC CASSSRSSYEQYF
NA NA TRBJ2-2 TRBV10-3 TGTGCCATCAGCCCAGACCCCGGCCGCACCGGGGAGCTGTTTTTT CAISPDPGRTGELFF
NA NA TRBJ1-2 TRBV5-6 TGTGCCAGCAGCTTGGGGGCGGACTATGGCTACACCTTC CASSLGADYGYTF
once NA TRBJ2-7 TRBV5-1 TGCGCCAGCAGCTTGGATGGAGGGGGGTACGAGCAGTACTTC CASSLDGGGYEQYF
few NA TRBJ1-2 TRBV9 TGTGCCAGCAGCTCCCAGGCGGAGTATGGCTACACCTTC CASSSQAEYGYTF
many TRBD1 TRBJ1-2 TRBV4-2 TGTGCCAGCAGCTACACAGGGGATGGCTACACCTTC CASSYTGDGYTF
NA TRBD2 TRBJ2-1 TRBV27 TGTGCCAGCAGTAGGCGGGGGGATTACAATGAGCAGTTCTTC CASSRRGDYNEQFF
NA TRBD1 TRBJ2-1 TRBV29-1 TGCAGCGTTTTGCCGGACAGGTACTCCTACAATGAGCAGTTCTTC CSVLPDRYSYNEQFF
NA NA TRBJ2-5 TRBV20-1 TGCAGTGCTAGAGATCTAGGAACCCAGTACTTC CSARDLGTQYF
NA TRBD2 TRBJ2-1 TRBV5-1 TGCGCCAGCAGCTTAAGCCTAGCGGGGGGGTACTCCTACAATGAGCAGTTCTTC CASSLSLAGGYSYNEQFF
NA NA TRBJ2-1 TRBV11-2 TGTGCCAGCAGCTTAGTTTCAGTCTACAATGAGCAGTTCTTC CASSLVSVYNEQFF
NA NA TRBJ1-1 TRBV19 TGTGCCAGTACCTGGACAGTTAACACTGAAGCTTTCTTT CASTWTVNTEAFF
NA TRBD2 TRBJ2-7 TRBV10-3 TGTGCCATCAGTACCGGGACTAGCGGGAGGGAACTCTACGAGCAGTACTTC CAISTGTSGRELYEQYF
NA TRBD2 TRBJ2-7 TRBV10-3 TGTGCCATCAACGTCCGCGGGAGAGTCTACGAGCAGTACTTC CAINVRGRVYEQYF
NA NA TRBJ1-2 TRBV18 TGTGCCAGCTCACCGAGATCGGCGGGTCCTAACTATGGCTACACCTTC CASSPRSAGPNYGYTF
NA TRBD2 TRBJ2-5 TRBV3-1/TRBV3-2 TGTGCCAGCAGCCCACCCTTAGTCCCTAGCGGACAAGAGACCCAGTACTTC CASSPPLVPSGQETQYF
NA NA TRBJ1-2 TRBV2 TGTGCCAGCACCGGGGCGGGCTACACCTTC CASTGAGYTF